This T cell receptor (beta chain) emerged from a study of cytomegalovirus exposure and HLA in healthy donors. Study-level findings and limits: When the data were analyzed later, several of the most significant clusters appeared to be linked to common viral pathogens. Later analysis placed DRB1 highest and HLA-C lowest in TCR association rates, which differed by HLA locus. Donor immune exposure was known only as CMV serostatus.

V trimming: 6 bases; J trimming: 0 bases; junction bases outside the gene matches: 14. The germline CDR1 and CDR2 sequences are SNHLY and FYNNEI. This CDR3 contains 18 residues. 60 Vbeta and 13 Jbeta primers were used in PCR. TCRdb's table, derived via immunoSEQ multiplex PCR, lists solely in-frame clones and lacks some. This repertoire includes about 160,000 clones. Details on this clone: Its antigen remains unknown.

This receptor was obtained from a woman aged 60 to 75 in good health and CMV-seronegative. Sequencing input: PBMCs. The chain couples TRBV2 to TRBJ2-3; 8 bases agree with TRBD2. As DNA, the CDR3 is TGTGCCAGCAGCTGGCTGACGATTAGCGGGACAAGCACAGATACGCAGTATTTT. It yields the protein CASSWLTISGTSTDTQYF.